This T cell receptor beta chain was identified during a study of regulatory T cells in long-lasting Graves disease. The V end was cut by 3 bases, the J end by 5 bases, with 13 bases between. This CDR3 has 14 amino acids. Germline CDR1 MDHEN, CDR2 SYDVKM. HTBI primers from iRepertoire and Arm-PCR of CDR3 regions yielded the TCR beta libraries. TCRdb ran MiXCR on the multiplex PCR reads and lists one entry per CDR3 protein. The sample comprises about 420,000 distinct CDR3 sequences, 16% of which are singletons, and around a quarter rests with the top ten. Regarding time point: newly diagnosed GD, antithyroid drugs for less than 3 months. From RNA extracted from PBMCs, the TCR library was made. The source of the patients was an endocrinology department in Xi'an, China. This clonotype appeared many times. These same data were also listed under a study on T cells in Graves' hyperthyroidism and ophthalmopathy. As reported in that work: With the HTBI primer set, the TCR CDR3 went through a first round of RT-PCR.

Specimen: peripheral blood mononuclear cells (PBMCs), collected at new diagnosis, from a patient treated with antithyroid drugs. The receptor was isolated from a woman between 18 and 29 years old with Graves disease. This rearrangement joins TRBV28 to TRBJ2-5; a weak D match, TRBD1 (7 bases). Here the CDR3 reads CASSLTPGGETQYF. CDR3 nucleotides: TGTGCCAGCAGTTTGACGCCAGGGGGGGAGACCCAGTACTTC. Drawing the rest from reference TRBV28 and TRBJ2-5, the complete variable domain is DVKVTQSSRYLVKRTGEKVFLECVQDMDHENMFWYRQDPGLGLRLIYFSYDVKMKEKGDIPEGYSVSREKKERFSLILESASTNQTSMYLCASSLTPGGETQYFGPGTRLLVL.